The rows below give T cell receptor beta chains drawn from one sample of a study of cytomegalovirus exposure and HLA in healthy donors. Only in-frame clones appear in the TCRdb table, and some are missing; sequencing was by immunoSEQ multiplex PCR. The top ten clones hold 7% to 8.5% of a sample with approximately 90,000 clones, 85% of them seen once. Sequenced input: PBMCs. All receptors come from a man in his forties or fifties in good health and CMV-seropositive. Both conserved end residues are part of each CDR3. A D gene is named only where the DNA matches it firmly. The listing skips clone size in some rows; elsewhere it reads once, few, many or a size class.

TRBJ2-2,.,.,14,TRBV11-2,CASSLAVNTGELFF,TGTGCCAGCAGCCTTGCGGTTAACACCGGGGAGCTGTTTTTT
TRBJ2-5,.,.,14,TRBV5-4,CASSLAGVGETQYF,TGTGCCAGCAGCTTGGCGGGGGTGGGAGAGACCCAGTACTTC
TRBJ1-1,.,TRBD1,11,TRBV19,CASETGPEAFF,TGTGCCAGTGAGACAGGGCCTGAAGCTTTCTTT
TRBJ2-2,.,.,16,TRBV6-5,CASSYRQGGFTGELFF,TGTGCCAGCAGTTACCGGCAGGGGGGATTCACCGGGGAGCTGTTTTTT
TRBJ2-7,.,.,14,TRBV6-6,CASSYSGQSYEQYF,TGTGCCAGCAGTTACTCAGGACAGTCCTACGAGCAGTACTTC
TRBJ1-1,.,.,12,TRBV29-1,CSPGGVNTEAFF,TGCAGCCCCGGAGGAGTGAACACTGAAGCTTTCTTT
TRBJ2-3,.,.,16,TRBV5-1,CASSLVFSASTDTQYF,TGCGCCAGCAGCTTGGTTTTCAGCGCAAGCACAGATACGCAGTATTTT
TRBJ1-2,.,.,14,TRBV28,CASSRSRPGGGYTF,TGTGCCAGCAGCCGCAGCCGGCCCGGGGGTGGCTACACCTTC
TRBJ2-1,.,TRBD2,16,TRBV6-1,CASSEVLAGGSGEQFF,TGTGCCAGCAGTGAGGTACTAGCGGGGGGGTCGGGGGAGCAGTTCTTC
TRBJ2-1,.,.,13,TRBV11-2,CASSLDPGDEQFF,TGTGCCAGCAGCTTAGATCCCGGGGATGAGCAGTTCTTC
TRBJ2-7,.,TRBD2,16,TRBV6-4,CASTCLAGGPGYEQYF,TGTGCCAGCACTTGCCTAGCGGGAGGGCCAGGATACGAGCAGTACTTC
TRBJ2-7,.,.,11,TRBV7-9,CATGGSYEQYF,TGTGCCACCGGGGGTAGTTACGAGCAGTACTTC
TRBJ1-1,.,TRBD1,13,TRBV6-1,CASRRTGAQEAFF,TGTGCCAGCAGACGGACAGGGGCCCAGGAAGCTTTCTTT
TRBJ2-5,once,TRBD1,16,TRBV19,CASSTQTGGGQETQYF,TGTGCCAGTAGTACCCAGACAGGGGGCGGGCAAGAGACCCAGTACTTC
TRBJ2-1,.,.,15,TRBV10-1,CASSEGKGSLNEQFF,TGCGCCAGCAGTGAGGGGAAGGGGTCCCTCAATGAGCAGTTCTTC
TRBJ1-3,once,.,11,TRBV29-1,CSVDLADTIYF,TGCAGCGTTGACTTGGCGGACACCATATATTTT
TRBJ1-3,.,.,13,TRBV29-1,CSVPTGPGNTIYF,TGCAGCGTTCCAACAGGGCCTGGAAACACCATATATTTT
TRBJ1-2,.,TRBD1,15,TRBV7-9,CASSASSGQNYGYTF,TGTGCCAGCAGCGCTTCGTCGGGACAGAACTATGGCTACACCTTC
TRBJ2-6,.,.,16,TRBV19,CASSILKTPGANVLTF,TGTGCCAGTAGTATACTTAAGACTCCTGGGGCCAACGTCCTGACTTTC
TRBJ2-7,.,.,14,TRBV28,CASSGTGLGYEQYF,TGTGCCAGCAGCGGGACTGGCTTGGGGTACGAGCAGTACTTC
TRBJ1-1,.,.,13,TRBV7-8,CASNVEGYTEAFF,TGTGCCAGCAATGTGGAGGGGTACACTGAAGCTTTCTTT
TRBJ2-1,.,TRBD2,16,TRBV5-1,CASSLGLAVRRNEQFF,TGCGCCAGCAGCTTGGGACTAGCGGTGCGCCGGAATGAGCAGTTCTTC
TRBJ2-7,.,.,15,TRBV5-8,CASSPTGVARYEQYF,TGTGCCAGCAGCCCTACGGGGGTAGCTAGGTACGAGCAGTACTTC
TRBJ2-2,.,.,13,TRBV6-5,CASSRGPAGELFF,TGTGCCAGCAGTAGAGGGCCAGCCGGGGAGCTGTTTTTT
TRBJ2-2,.,.,13,TRBV5-1,CASKQVGTGELFF,TGCGCCAGCAAACAGGTCGGCACCGGGGAGCTGTTTTTT
TRBJ1-1,.,.,14,TRBV5-1,CASSLVERRTEAFF,TGCGCCAGCAGCTTGGTAGAACGCAGGACTGAAGCTTTCTTT
TRBJ2-3,.,TRBD1,15,TRBV5-1,CASSAGTGISDTQYF,TGCGCCAGCAGCGCCGGGACAGGGATTTCAGATACGCAGTATTTT
TRBJ1-1,.,.,15,TRBV11-2,CASKRGGRTSAEAFF,TGTGCCAGCAAAAGGGGGGGTCGGACGTCGGCTGAAGCTTTCTTT
TRBJ1-4,.,.,11,TRBV7-9,CASSPGLGLFF,TGTGCCAGCAGCCCCGGACTAGGACTGTTTTTT
TRBJ2-5,.,TRBD2,15,TRBV13,CASRWRGASQETQYF,TGTGCCAGCCGCTGGCGGGGGGCCTCCCAAGAGACCCAGTACTTC
TRBJ2-7,.,.,14,TRBV9,CASSVGGPPYEQYF,TGTGCCAGCAGCGTAGGGGGCCCACCCTACGAGCAGTACTTC
TRBJ2-3,.,TRBD2,16,TRBV7-2,CASSSFPGTTTDTQYF,TGTGCCAGCAGCTCCTTCCCCGGGACTACCACAGATACGCAGTATTTT
TRBJ1-2,once,TRBD1,15,TRBV19,CASSMAGGRVYGYTF,TGTGCCAGTAGTATGGCAGGGGGCCGGGTCTATGGCTACACCTTC
TRBJ2-7,.,.,15,TRBV9,CASSVDGFGLNEQYF,TGTGCCAGCAGCGTAGATGGGTTCGGGTTAAACGAGCAGTACTTC
TRBJ2-7,.,.,12,TRBV11-2,CASSNGIYEQYF,TGTGCCAGCAGCAACGGGATCTACGAGCAGTACTTC
TRBJ1-5,.,.,16,TRBV10-3,CAISERWPAADQPQHF,TGTGCCATCAGTGAGAGGTGGCCGGCTGCGGATCAGCCCCAGCATTTT
TRBJ1-5,.,.,12,TRBV7-9,CASSSGYQPQHF,TGTGCCAGCAGCTCGGGATATCAGCCCCAGCATTTT
TRBJ1-4,.,.,14,TRBV5-1,CASRRGGVDEKLFF,TGCGCCAGCAGGAGGGGCGGGGTTGATGAAAAACTGTTTTTT
TRBJ2-2,.,.,14,TRBV7-6,CASSLDPRTGELFF,TGTGCCAGCAGCTTAGACCCGAGGACCGGGGAGCTGTTTTTT
TRBJ1-6,.,.,13,TRBV28,CASRSTYNSPLHF,TGTGCCAGCAGATCTACCTATAATTCACCCCTCCACTTT
TRBJ2-7,.,TRBD2,19,TRBV4-2,CASSQETGAPRERSYEQYF,TGTGCCAGCAGCCAAGAGACGGGCGCCCCGCGGGAGCGCTCCTACGAGCAGTACTTC
TRBJ2-6,.,.,14,TRBV19,CASSPGSGANVLTF,TGTGCCAGTAGCCCCGGGTCTGGGGCCAACGTCCTGACTTTC
TRBJ2-5,.,.,12,TRBV5-1,CASSIDEKTQYF,TGCGCCAGCAGCATCGATGAGAAGACCCAGTACTTC
TRBJ2-1,.,TRBD2,15,TRBV5-4,CASSFGLAGRGEQFF,TGTGCCAGCAGCTTTGGACTAGCGGGGAGGGGTGAGCAGTTCTTC
TRBJ1-6,.,TRBD1,13,TRBV11-1,CASRGTGNSPLHF,TGTGCCAGCAGAGGGACAGGGAATTCACCCCTCCACTTT
TRBJ1-5,.,.,15,TRBV28,CASSQMDIGNQPQHF,TGTGCCAGCAGTCAGATGGACATCGGCAATCAGCCCCAGCATTTT
TRBJ2-1,few,TRBD2,16,TRBV5-6,CASSFKGLAGANEQFF,TGTGCCAGCAGCTTTAAGGGACTAGCGGGAGCGAATGAGCAGTTCTTC
TRBJ2-7,.,TRBD1,14,TRBV2,CASKRGQGLYEQYF,TGTGCCAGCAAACGGGGACAGGGATTATACGAGCAGTACTTC
TRBJ2-5,.,.,14,TRBV5-4,CASSGGTLQETQYF,TGTGCCAGCAGCGGCGGGACTCTACAAGAGACCCAGTACTTC
TRBJ1-2,.,.,14,TRBV2,CASTLASSDYGYTF,TGTGCCAGCACCCTAGCAAGCTCTGACTATGGCTACACCTTC
TRBJ1-3,.,.,12,TRBV7-2,CASSPFGNTIYF,TGTGCCAGCAGCCCCTTTGGAAACACCATATATTTT
TRBJ2-5,.,.,15,TRBV7-2,CASSFGGPLRETQYF,TGTGCCAGCAGCTTCGGCGGGCCTCTCCGGGAGACCCAGTACTTC
TRBJ1-5,.,.,14,TRBV5-6,CASSGTRVRQPQHF,TGTGCCAGCAGCGGAACCCGGGTCCGGCAGCCCCAGCATTTT
TRBJ1-4,.,.,14,TRBV19,CASSNRRTNEKLFF,TGTGCCAGTAGTAACAGGAGAACTAATGAAAAACTGTTTTTT
TRBJ2-7,.,.,12,TRBV25-1,CASRGLSYEQYF,TGTGCCAGCAGGGGCTTATCCTACGAGCAGTACTTC
TRBJ2-1,.,TRBD2,14,TRBV29-1,CSAEERGEYNEQFF,TGCAGCGCCGAGGAGCGGGGGGAGTACAATGAGCAGTTCTTC